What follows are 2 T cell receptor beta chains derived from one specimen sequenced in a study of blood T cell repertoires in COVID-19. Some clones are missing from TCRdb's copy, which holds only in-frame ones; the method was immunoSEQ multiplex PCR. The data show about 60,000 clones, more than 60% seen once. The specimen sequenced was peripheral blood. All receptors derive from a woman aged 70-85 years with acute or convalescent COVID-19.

The CDR3 protein is CASSLSPVSFNEKLFF. DNA of the CDR3: TGTGCCAGCAGTTTATCGCCGGTATCATTTAATGAAAAACTGTTTTTT. The chain recombines TRBV27 with TRBJ1-4, with D unclear. Trimming shortened V by 0 bases and J by 4 bases, and 12 bases separated the two germline ends. This CDR3 comprises 16 residues. Germline V gives CDR1 MNHEY, CDR2 SMNVEV (reference sequence).

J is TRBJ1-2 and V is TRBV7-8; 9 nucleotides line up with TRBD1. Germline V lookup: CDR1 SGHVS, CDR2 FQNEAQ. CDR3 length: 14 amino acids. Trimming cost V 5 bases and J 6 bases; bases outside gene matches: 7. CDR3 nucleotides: TGTGCCAGCAGCGTCGGGACAGGGAAAAATGGCTACACCTTC. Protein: CASSVGTGKNGYTF. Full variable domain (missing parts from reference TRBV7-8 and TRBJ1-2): GAGVSQSPRYKVAKRGQDVALRCDPISGHVSLFWYQQALGQGPEFLTYFQNEAQLDKSGLPSDRFFAERPEGSVSTLKIQRTQQEDSAVYLCASSVGTGKNGYTFGSGTRLTVV.